A single sample is the source of the 10 T cell receptor beta chains below, sequenced in a study of tissue T cells after allogeneic stem cell transplantation. Generated by immunoSEQ multiplex PCR, the TCRdb table keeps only in-frame clones and is missing some. Here the sample spans over 7,500 clones, about a third being singletons. Regarding time point: mouse harvest day 14 after allogeneic transplant. Tail vein injection delivered 10^7 T-cell-depleted bone marrow cells and 10^6 splenic CD5+ T cells. Sequencing input: skin. These receptors were taken from a female BALB/c mouse given C57BL/6 T cells with graft-versus-host disease after an allogeneic hematopoietic cell transplant.

Regarding this clone: The gene symbols are mouse symbols. The CDR3 extends 1 residue past the end of the read, so its final part is completed from the germline J gene. This chain links TRBV13-1 with TRBJ2-5; TRBD2 agrees at 8 bases. This CDR3 has 14 amino acids. V was clipped by 2 bases and J by 4 bases; unmatched bases: 3. CDR1 and CDR2 from the germline V gene are NSHNY and SYGAGN. The sequenced CDR3 bases are TGTGCCAGCAGTGAACGGACTGGGAAAGACACCCAGTAC. Translated: CASSERTGKDTQY. The CDR3, in full, reads CASSERTGKDTQYF.

This clone has a handful of counts. The gene names here belong to mouse. The sequenced fragment ends 1 residue before the CDR3 boundary, so the rest is inferred from the germline J gene. The chain uses TRBV26 and TRBJ1-6, with TRBD1 matching 8 bases. TRBJ1-6 is placed among ORFs of uncertain function. Germline loops: CDR1 KGHPV, CDR2 FQNQEV (reference sequence). After removal of 6 bases from V and 5 bases from J, the junction contained 0 bases not matched to a gene. The CDR3 consists of 13 residues. Partial CDR3 DNA: TGTGCCAGCAGACAGGGGGATAATTCGCCCCTCTAC. This codes for CASRQGDNSPLY. The entire CDR3 sequence reads CASRQGDNSPLYF.

By proportion, this clone is medium-sized. Each gene name is a mouse one. CDR3 DNA, as far as it was read: TGCTCCAGCAGTCAAGGACTGGGGGCCTATGCTGAGCAGTTC. Residues: CSSSQGLGAYAEQF. The CDR3 in its entirety is CSSSQGLGAYAEQFF. The rearrangement uses TRBV23 and TRBJ2-1; the table's D gene call, TRBD2, was not cross checked with the DNA. Read coverage stops 1 residue before the CDR3 terminus; the germline J gene supplies the remainder. The CDR3 consists of 15 residues. Germline V CDR1 and CDR2: KGHTA, FQNQQP.

This clone is medium-sized in the sample. Genes and germline come from the mouse. Read coverage stops 1 residue before the CDR3 terminus; the germline J gene supplies the remainder. V is TRBV1 and J is TRBJ1-4, with 9 bases matching TRBD1. V dropped 4 bases and J dropped 2; count of bases not matched to a gene: 5. The CDR3 length is 16 residues. Per the germline V gene, CDR1 is NSQYPW and CDR2 is LRSPGD (reference sequence). CDR3 bases read: TGCACCTGCAGTGTGGGACAGGGAGGCTCCAACGAAAGATTATTT. Its translation is CTCSVGQGGSNERLF. The whole CDR3 sequence reads CTCSVGQGGSNERLFF.

This clone was observed a few times. Genes and germline come from the mouse. The CDR3 is cut off 1 residue early in the read; its end comes from the germline J gene. This chain joins TRBV16 and TRBJ2-7; 10 bases are shared with TRBD1. The CDR3 is 13 residues long. Germline V CDR1 and CDR2: SGHSA, FRNQAP. J lost 6 bases, V lost 5 bases, and 4 bases had no gene match. CDR3 DNA, as far as it was read: TGTGCAAGCAGCCTCGACAGGGGGCTTGAACAGTAC. Translated: CASSLDRGLEQY. The whole CDR3 reads CASSLDRGLEQYF.

To note about this clone: Mouse names are used for the genes. Coverage ceases 1 residue before the CDR3 finishes, and the germline J gene fills in the end. The chain employs TRBV26 and TRBJ1-6; tentatively, D is TRBD1 (5 bases). TRBJ1-6 is an ORF for which the function is uncertain. The CDR3 extends over 13 amino acids. Per the germline V gene, CDR1 is KGHPV and CDR2 is FQNQEV (reference sequence). Trimming took 4 bases from V and 7 from J, leaving 8 bases between them. CDR3 bases read: TGTGCCAGCAGTCAGGGGTTGAATTCGCCCCTCTAC. It is translated as CASSQGLNSPLY. Given in full, the CDR3 is CASSQGLNSPLYF.

A remark on this clone: Mouse names are used for the genes. The CDR3 end falls 1 residue outside the read, so it is completed with the germline J gene. The chain is built from TRBV13-1 and TRBJ1-6, with D tentatively TRBD1 (6 bases). TRBJ1-6 is reported as an ORF; its role is uncertain. The CDR3 consists of 13 residues. Deletions cut 2 bases from V and 7 bases from J, with 7 bases between. CDR1 and CDR2 (germline): NSHNY, SYGAGN. Incomplete CDR3 DNA: TGTGCCAGCAGTGAGGGGGCGAATTCGCCCCTCTAC. This codes for CASSEGANSPLY. The full CDR3 is CASSEGANSPLYF.

In the case of this clone: Gene labels here are mouse ones. The sequenced fragment ends 1 residue before the CDR3 boundary, so the rest is inferred from the germline J gene. The rearrangement links TRBV3 to TRBJ2-2; D gene unclear. The V gene's germline CDR1 is SNHLY and CDR2 FYNGKV (reference sequence). V was trimmed by 6 bases and J by 1 base, leaving 3 bases between them. This CDR3 region has 12 residues. CDR3 region: CASRVNTGQLYF. Partial CDR3 DNA: TGTGCCAGCAGGGTAAACACCGGGCAGCTCTAC.

By proportion, this clone is medium-sized. Mouse gene names and germline throughout. The CDR3 is cut off 1 residue early in the read; its end comes from the germline J gene. This chain links TRBV26 with TRBJ1-4; 8 bases are shared with TRBD1. The CDR3 extends over 14 amino acids. Germline V gives CDR1 KGHPV, CDR2 FQNQEV (reference sequence). V lost 6 bases, J lost 3 bases, and 3 bases stayed unmatched. The sequenced part of the CDR3 DNA is TGTGCCAGCAGCAGACAGGGGCCCAACGAAAGATTATTT. Translation: CASSRQGPNERLF. The whole CDR3 sequence is CASSRQGPNERLFF.

This clone counts as medium-sized (0.01 to 0.1%). Genes and germline are mouse. The observed sequence ends 1 residue before the CDR3 terminus, with the missing tail filled in from the germline J gene. The V and J genes are TRBV26 and TRBJ2-7, with unresolved D. CDR3 length: 11 amino acids. Trimming left V 1 base short and J 3 bases short, with 1 base between. Germline V gives CDR1 KGHPV, CDR2 FQNQEV (reference sequence). The sequenced CDR3 bases are TGTGCCAGCAGTCTGTACTATGAACAGTAC. This encodes CASSLYYEQY. The entire CDR3 protein is CASSLYYEQYF.